This paragraph reports one T cell receptor beta chain. This specimen belongs to a study of blood T cell repertoires in COVID-19. TCRdb keeps only in-frame clones here, not all; method: immunoSEQ multiplex PCR. The table includes hundreds of thousands of clones, more than 85% detected once. CDR3 size: 13 residues. Between the trimmed V and J ends, which lost 5 bases and 6 bases, there was a span of 14 bases. The V call is TRBV12-3 or TRBV12-4, the J call TRBJ2-7, with a tentative D call TRBD2 (6 bases). This receptor was taken from a woman aged 60-70 years who had recovered from COVID-19. The specimen sequenced was PBMCs or T cells enriched from blood (not recorded which). DNA for the CDR3: TGTGCCAGCAGTGCCCTGGGGGGAAGCGAGCAGTACGTC. This gives the protein CASSALGGSEQYV.